This T cell receptor beta chain originates from a study of cytomegalovirus exposure and HLA in healthy donors. The study, taken as a whole, reports: Sequencing had likely introduced a cluster of highly shared sequence variants as an artifact. In a later analysis, a genetic analysis reported fewer productive-TCR N-insertions in an Asian-associated ancestry cluster than the cohort average.

Concerning this clone: Its target is unknown.

J gave up 5 bases and V 3 bases, and 6 bases lay outside the gene matches. This CDR3 comprises 14 residues. From germline, CDR1 is SGHTA and CDR2 FQGNSA. Primers for the PCR totalled 60 Vbeta and 13 Jbeta. Data came from immunoSEQ multiplex PCR; TCRdb stores just in-frame clones and leaves some out. The table records 150,000 to 200,000 clones, roughly 85% of them present only once. Donors likely had unrecorded immune exposures despite being nominally healthy when sampled. The TCR sequence derives from a woman in her forties or fifties in good health and CMV-seronegative. Sequencing was carried out using PBMCs. This rearrangement joins TRBV7-2 to TRBJ1-1, with TRBD1 identical over 7 bases. In nucleotides, the CDR3 is TGTGCCAGCAGCTTCACAGGGGATACTACTGAAGCTTTCTTT. It codes for CASSFTGDTTEAFF.